This entry lists 7 T cell receptor beta chains sequenced from one sample in a study of STAT5B mutations in CD4+ large granular lymphocyte leukemia. TCRdb's copy holds only in-frame clones and misses some; the assay was immunoSEQ multiplex PCR. The sample shows around 30,000 clones, about 74% of them seen only once. The sample taken for sequencing was CD4+ T cells from blood buffy coats. The receptors were sampled from a human donor in good health.

The J gene is TRBJ2-1, the V gene TRBV7-2; D may be TRBD2 (6 bases). This CDR3 has 14 residues. V lost 1 base to trimming and J lost 10 bases, with 14 bases between them. Germline V CDR1 and CDR2: SGHTA, FQGNSA. CDR3 amino acids: CASSLEGGGREQFF. Here the CDR3 DNA reads TGTGCCAGCAGCTTAGAGGGAGGTGGGAGGGAGCAGTTCTTC.

This clone was seen only a few times. V usage is TRBV15 and J usage is TRBJ1-5; D might be TRBD1 (5 bases). With 1 base removed from V and 2 bases from J, the gap between germline ends came to 12 bases. This CDR3 region has 16 residues. CDR1 is LNHNV and CDR2 is YYDKDF in the germline V gene (reference sequence). The CDR3 sequence is CATSRVEGSGNQPQHF. The CDR3 DNA reads TGTGCCACCAGCAGAGTAGAGGGGTCGGGCAATCAGCCCCAGCATTTT.

V gene TRBV6-1 combines with J gene TRBJ1-6; D is undetermined. With 1 base removed from V and 3 bases from J, the gap between germline ends came to 7 bases. The V gene's germline CDR1 is MNHNS and CDR2 SASEGT. CDR3 length equals 15 residues. The CDR3 spells CASSEVRDYNSPLHF. In DNA, the CDR3 is TGTGCCAGCAGTGAAGTCAGAGACTATAATTCACCCCTCCACTTT.

This clone occurred a few times. The chain couples TRBV30 to TRBJ1-6; D is possibly TRBD1 (5 bases). V was shortened by 7 bases and J by 4 bases, with 11 bases between the two germline ends. This CDR3 is built from 13 residues. Per the germline V gene, CDR1 is GTSNPN and CDR2 is SVGIG (reference sequence). CDR3 sequence (DNA): TGTGCCTCCCGGGGGGAGTATAATTCACCCCTCCACTTT. Translation: CASRGEYNSPLHF. The entire variable domain, with the rest obtained from reference TRBV30 and TRBJ1-6, is as follows: SQTIHQWPATLVQPVGSPLSLECTVEGTSNPNLYWYRQAAGRGLQLLFYSVGIGQISSEVPQNLSASRPQDRQFILSSKKLLLSDSGFYLCASRGEYNSPLHFGNGTRLTVT.

This clone was found a few times. The chain is built from TRBV2 and TRBJ1-1; D not resolved. The germline V and J ends were trimmed by 0 bases and 11 bases, with 10 bases remaining between them. The CDR3 contains 12 residues. CDR1 is SNHLY and CDR2 is FYNNEI in the germline V gene. The CDR3 sequence: CASSEAGGRAFF. For the CDR3, the DNA is TGTGCCAGCAGTGAAGCAGGAGGCAGGGCTTTCTTT.

The chain carries TRBV11-2 and TRBJ2-7; 8 bases match TRBD2. This CDR3 comprises 17 residues. V was pared by 0 bases and J by 1 base, with 8 bases of the junction left unmatched. Germline V gives CDR1 SGHAT, CDR2 FQNNGV. The CDR3 loop is CASSLDRLGRVSYEQYV. In DNA, the CDR3 is TGTGCCAGCAGCTTAGATCGGCTCGGGAGGGTGTCCTACGAGCAGTACGTC.

The genes are TRBV5-1 and TRBJ1-4; D uncertain. Deletions cut 0 bases from V and 7 bases from J, with 13 bases between. The CDR3 spans 15 residues. In germline, CDR1 is SGHRS, CDR2 YFSETQ. CDR3 nucleotides: TGCGCCAGCAGCTTGGTCCCAGGCCCCAGTGAAAAACTGTTTTTT. It is translated as CASSLVPGPSEKLFF.